The 29 T cell receptor beta chains in this list originate from one sample, sequenced in a study of STAT3 mutations in large granular lymphocyte leukemia. These receptors' targets are unknown. Study conclusions and caveats: At least one immunodominant TCR beta clonotype appeared in every T-cell large granular lymphocyte leukemia patient.

Measured with immunoSEQ multiplex PCR; TCRdb has only the in-frame clones, and not every one. The sample holds 25,000 to 40,000 clones, around 88% seen once. The source material was peripheral blood mononuclear cells. The receptors were sampled from a man between 60 and 75 years old with T-cell large granular lymphocyte leukemia. Some clones in this sample may be carry-over from other donors' samples.

The chain carries TRBV18 and TRBJ2-1; 12 nucleotides match TRBD2. V dropped 7 bases and J dropped 10; count of bases not matched to a gene: 11. Germline V CDR1 and CDR2: KGHSH, LQKENI. This CDR3 has 15 amino acids. The DNA for the CDR3 is TGTGCCAGCTTGGAGTCTAGCGGGAGGGCCCACGAGCAGTTCTTC. This encodes CASLESSGRAHEQFF.

V and J are TRBV4-3 and TRBJ1-2, with D possibly matching TRBD1 (6 bases). The germline V and J ends were trimmed by 4 bases and 0 bases, with 12 bases remaining between them. CDR3 length: 15 residues. CDR1 is LGHNA, CDR2 YSLEER, per germline. The CDR3 protein is CASSRTGRANYGYTF. CDR3 DNA: TGCGCCAGCAGCCGAACAGGGCGGGCTAACTATGGCTACACCTTC.

This sequence joins TRBV7-9 and TRBJ2-3; TRBD2 matches at 9 bases. CDR3 length: 16 residues. Germline CDR1 SEHNR, CDR2 FQNEAQ (reference sequence). The J segment lost 7 bases and the V segment lost 1 base, leaving 9 bases of the junction unmatched. The CDR3 DNA is TGTGCCAGCAGCTTAGGTCTCGGACTAGCGCGCCATACGCAGTATTTT. Translation gives CASSLGLGLARHTQYF.

The V gene is TRBV10-3, the J gene TRBJ2-7; TRBD1 agrees at 9 bases. Germline trimming cut 2 bases from V and 4 bases from J; bases unmatched to any gene: 6. The CDR3 totals 15 residues. Per the germline V gene, CDR1 is ENHRY and CDR2 is SYGVKD. For the CDR3, the DNA is TGTGCCATCAGTGAGCCGGGACAGGGATGGTACGAGCAGTACTTC. Translating gives CAISEPGQGWYEQYF.

On this clone: Relative to the germline gene, one junction end is altered; a read error may explain this. The J gene is TRBJ1-3, the V gene TRBV5-8; D unclear. Germline CDR1 is SGHTS and CDR2 is YDEGEE. CDR3 length: 13 residues. The CDR3 spells CASIERSQDGGHF. CDR3 sequence (DNA): TGTGCCAGCATCGAAAGGTCCCAGGACGGTGGGCATTTT. The full variable domain, its missing parts supplied by reference TRBV5-8 and TRBJ1-3, is EAGVTQSPTHLIKTRGQQATLRCSPISGHTSVYWYQQALGLGLQFLLWYDEGEERNRGNFPPRFSGRQFPNYSSELNVNALELEDSALYLCASIERSQDGGHFGEGSWLTVV.

This clone was counted once. The V and J genes are TRBV4-3 and TRBJ1-6; D not resolved. Trimming took 1 base from V and 0 from J, leaving 10 bases between them. The CDR3 is 17 residues long. CDR1 and CDR2 (germline): LGHNA, YSLEER. The CDR3 DNA sequence: TGCGCCAGCAGCCAAGCTGCCACTAGCTCCTATAATTCACCCCTCCACTTT. It yields the protein CASSQAATSSYNSPLHF.

The chain combines TRBV4-1 with TRBJ2-6; no clear D gene. Germline values: CDR1 MGHRA, CDR2 YSYEKL. The CDR3 has 14 amino acids. V lost 3 bases, J lost 4 bases, and 7 bases lay in between. This CDR3 reads CASSQAQGANVLTF. The CDR3 DNA is TGCGCCAGCAGCCAGGCCCAAGGGGCCAACGTCCTGACTTTC.

The chain is built from TRBV5-1 and TRBJ1-1; tentative D call: TRBD1 (5 bases). This CDR3 is 15 amino acids long. Germline values: CDR1 SGHRS, CDR2 YFSETQ. V was cut by 0 bases and J by 3 bases, with 12 bases left in between. In DNA, the CDR3 is TGCGCCAGCAGCTTGGATGGGGGAAGGGACACTGAAGCTTTCTTT. Protein sequence: CASSLDGGRDTEAFF. Based on the CDR3 plus reference TRBV5-1 and TRBJ1-1, the full variable domain is KAGVTQTPRYLIKTRGQQVTLSCSPISGHRSVSWYQQTPGQGLQFLFEYFSETQRNKGNFPGRFSGRQFSNSRSEMNVSTLELGDSALYLCASSLDGGRDTEAFFGQGTRLTVV.

This clone showed up just once. The chain has TRBV30 and TRBJ1-1; D is uncertain. V was clipped by 2 bases and J by 0 bases, with 13 bases between them. The CDR3 runs 15 residues. Germline assignment: CDR1 GTSNPN and CDR2 SVGIG (reference sequence). In nucleotides, the CDR3 is TGTGCCTGGAGTATCAAGACCCCAATGAACACTGAAGCTTTCTTT. Its translation is CAWSIKTPMNTEAFF.

The V call is TRBV18, the J call TRBJ2-1, with 9 bases identical to TRBD2. The V segment lost 6 bases and the J segment 3 bases; nucleotides outside the gene matches: 6. The CDR3 contains 15 residues. The germline V gene has CDR1 KGHSH and CDR2 LQKENI. The CDR3 region is CASSPTTSGYNEQFF. For the CDR3, the DNA is TGTGCCAGCTCCCCCACGACTAGCGGCTACAATGAGCAGTTCTTC.

The chain employs TRBV19 and TRBJ1-2; 9 nucleotides align to TRBD1. The J segment lost 0 bases and the V segment lost 10 bases, leaving 6 bases of the junction unmatched. Germline loops: CDR1 LNHDA, CDR2 SQIVND (reference sequence). The CDR3 spans 14 residues. CDR3 sequence: CATSGTGPNYGYTF. CDR3 bases: TGTGCCACCTCCGGGACAGGGCCTAACTATGGCTACACCTTC.

This sequence joins TRBV7-6 and TRBJ2-1; 8 nucleotides agree with TRBD2. This CDR3 region has 15 residues. Per the germline V gene, CDR1 is SGHVS and CDR2 is FNYEAQ. The V segment lost 5 bases and the J segment 12 bases; nucleotides outside the gene matches: 15. The CDR3 region is CASSPPTRAGAWQFF. CDR3 nucleotide sequence: TGTGCCAGCAGCCCCCCCACCAGAGCGGGAGCATGGCAGTTCTTC.

The V and J genes are TRBV25-1 and TRBJ2-7, with D possibly being TRBD2 (6 bases). The ends were cut back, 4 bases at V and 1 base at J, with 8 bases in the middle. CDR3 length: 13 amino acids. Germline V lookup: CDR1 MGHDK, CDR2 SYGVNS. CDR3 region: CASSAGVSYEQYF. The CDR3 DNA reads as TGTGCCAGCAGTGCGGGGGTGTCCTACGAGCAGTACTTC.

The V gene is TRBV29-1, the J gene TRBJ2-1, with D unresolved. The germline V gene has CDR1 SQVTM and CDR2 ANQGSEA. V was pared by 6 bases and J by 4 bases, with 22 bases between. The CDR3 is made up of 16 amino acids. The CDR3 region is CSVLPVGQKRYNEQFF. In DNA form, the CDR3 reads TGCAGCGTCCTCCCCGTGGGTCAAAAACGGTACAATGAGCAGTTCTTC.

The CDR3 nucleotides read TGTGCCAGCAGTTCCTCCGGGGCTTTAAATGAAAAACTGTTTTTT. This codes for CASSSSGALNEKLFF. This chain uses TRBV28 with TRBJ1-4; possible D gene TRBD1, 5 bases. The CDR3 spans 15 residues. The V and J ends lost 4 bases and 5 bases respectively, with 14 bases between them. Germline CDR1 MDHEN, CDR2 SYDVKM.

The V and J genes are TRBV7-2 and TRBJ2-4, with D possibly matching TRBD1 (6 bases). This CDR3 has 15 residues. Germline values: CDR1 SGHTA, CDR2 FQGNSA. V was trimmed by 2 bases and J by 1 base, leaving 9 bases between them. Here the CDR3 reads CASSLQGSAKNIQYF. CDR3 sequence (DNA): TGTGCCAGCAGCTTACAGGGGTCGGCCAAAAACATTCAGTACTTC.

The V call is TRBV5-4, the J call TRBJ2-5; 12 nucleotides agree with TRBD2. CDR3 length: 17 residues. Per germline, CDR1 SGHNT and CDR2 YYREEE (reference sequence). The V gene end was trimmed by 2 bases and the J gene end by 5 bases; junction bases not matched to a gene: 10. CDR3 in DNA: TGTGCCAGCAGCTTCAGACTAGCGGGAGCCCTCAGGGAGACCCAGTACTTC. Protein product: CASSFRLAGALRETQYF.

The chain recombines TRBV4-2 with TRBJ2-3; 11 nucleotides align to TRBD2. Looked up from germline, CDR1 is LGHNA and CDR2 is YNFKEQ. The CDR3 consists of 16 residues. The V segment lost 3 bases and the J segment 1 base; nucleotides outside the gene matches: 3. This CDR3 reads CASSQGLADGTDTQYF. The CDR3 DNA sequence: TGTGCCAGCAGCCAGGGACTAGCGGACGGCACAGATACGCAGTATTTT.

CDR3 sequence: CASSLDFNSPLHF. The CDR3 DNA follows: TGCGCCAGCAGCTTGGACTTTAATTCACCCCTCCACTTT. This rearrangement joins TRBV5-1 to TRBJ1-6; D gene unclear. The germline V gene has CDR1 SGHRS and CDR2 YFSETQ. The V end was cut by 0 bases, the J end by 6 bases, with 4 bases between. This CDR3 comprises 13 residues.

The V and J genes are TRBV6-5 and TRBJ2-1, with D perhaps matching TRBD1 (5 bases). From germline, CDR1 is MNHEY and CDR2 SVGAGI. The CDR3 consists of 15 residues. The V end was cut by 2 bases, the J end by 0 bases, with 8 bases between. The CDR3 spells CASSYLDSSYNEQFF. CDR3 sequence (DNA): TGTGCCAGCAGTTACCTTGACAGCTCCTACAATGAGCAGTTCTTC.

The V call is TRBV6-5, the J call TRBJ1-2; perhaps TRBD1 as D (5 bases). V lost 3 bases to trimming and J lost 4 bases, with 12 bases between them. This CDR3 has 14 residues. Germline lookup yields CDR1 MNHEY and CDR2 SVGAGI. CDR3 sequence: CASSYPGGTYGYTF. CDR3 DNA: TGTGCCAGCAGTTATCCCGGAGGGACCTATGGCTACACCTTC.

The J gene is TRBJ2-7, the V gene TRBV30, with TRBD2 matching over 10 bases. V was clipped by 5 bases and J by 6 bases; unmatched bases: 13. The germline V gene has CDR1 GTSNPN and CDR2 SVGIG (reference sequence). The CDR3 consists of 15 residues. The chain's CDR3 is CAWGSQPSGRSEQYF. The CDR3 region has the DNA TGTGCCTGGGGTAGCCAACCTAGCGGGAGAAGCGAGCAGTACTTC. Together with reference TRBV30 and TRBJ2-7, the CDR3 gives the full variable domain: SQTIHQWPATLVQPVGSPLSLECTVEGTSNPNLYWYRQAAGRGLQLLFYSVGIGQISSEVPQNLSASRPQDRQFILSSKKLLLSDSGFYLCAWGSQPSGRSEQYFGPGTRLTVT.

The rearrangement uses TRBV2 and TRBJ1-1; maybe TRBD1 (5 bases). CDR3 length: 13 amino acids. Germline lookup yields CDR1 SNHLY and CDR2 FYNNEI. V dropped 6 bases and J dropped 1 base, with 9 bases sitting between them. In nucleotides, the CDR3 is TGTGCCAGCAGCGAGACAGAGAACACTGAAGCTTTCTTT. Its protein is CASSETENTEAFF.

The genes are TRBV30 and TRBJ1-2, with 8 bases that match TRBD1. Trimming removed 5 bases from V and 3 bases from J; junction bases left unmatched: 8. CDR3 size: 14 residues. Germline CDR1 and CDR2: GTSNPN and SVGIG (reference sequence). The CDR3, as DNA: TGTGCCTGGTCTGTAATGACAGGGGACTATGGCTACACCTTC. Protein sequence: CAWSVMTGDYGYTF.

This chain links TRBV7-6 with TRBJ1-4; D not resolved. V was pared by 1 base and J by 0 bases, with 9 bases between. CDR1 SGHVS and CDR2 FNYEAQ come from the germline V gene. The CDR3 consists of 16 residues. CDR3 residues: CASSLVVKSTNEKLFF. CDR3 nucleotide sequence: TGTGCCAGCAGCTTAGTCGTGAAATCAACTAATGAAAAACTGTTTTTT.

This chain links TRBV5-1 with TRBJ2-7; a possible D gene is TRBD2 (5 bases). The CDR3 contains 18 residues. Trimming shortened V by 4 bases and J by 0 bases, and 23 bases separated the two germline ends. Germline V gene data show CDR1 as SGHRS and CDR2 as YFSETQ. In DNA, the CDR3 is TGCGCCAGCAGCCCCAGTTCTTTGTCAGCGGCCAACTCCTACGAGCAGTACTTC. Translated, it gives CASSPSSLSAANSYEQYF.

V and J are TRBV28 and TRBJ1-5; D gene uncertain. Germline loops: CDR1 MDHEN, CDR2 SYDVKM. The V end lost 1 base, the J end lost 0 bases, and 13 bases lay between the germline ends. The CDR3 contains 17 residues. CDR3 loop: CASSLSSEAFSNQPQHF. The DNA for the CDR3 is TGTGCCAGCAGTTTATCTTCGGAGGCGTTTAGCAATCAGCCCCAGCATTTT.

The chain combines TRBV30 with TRBJ2-3; maybe TRBD2 (5 bases). V was pared by 7 bases and J by 0 bases, with 17 bases between. Germline CDR1 and CDR2: GTSNPN and SVGIG (reference sequence). This CDR3 region has 15 residues. The DNA of the CDR3 is TGTGCCTTAAGCGGTCTAGAACCTAGCACAGATACGCAGTATTTT. Its protein is CALSGLEPSTDTQYF.

Written as DNA, the CDR3 is TGCGCCAGCAGCTTGGACCTAGGGGGAGATACGCAGTATTTT. Amino acids: CASSLDLGGDTQYF. The V call is TRBV5-1, the J call TRBJ2-3, with D possibly being TRBD1 (6 bases). CDR1 and CDR2 (germline): SGHRS, YFSETQ. With 0 bases removed from V and 5 bases from J, the gap between germline ends came to 10 bases. There are 14 residues in the CDR3.